This TCR beta chain is drawn from a study of blood T cell repertoires in COVID-19. Study-level information: The origin of the acute and convalescent COVID-19 samples was the United States, Italy and Spain. Sample material is recorded as cDNA or gDNA derived from T cells, B-cell-depleted T cells, or PBMCs.

The length of the CDR3 is 12 residues. V dropped 2 bases and J dropped 8 bases, with 9 bases sitting between them. Germline CDR1 MNHNS, CDR2 SASEGT. As handled by the study authors: Amplification of reference gene primers provided the estimated nucleated cell counts. Profiled with immunoSEQ multiplex PCR; TCRdb holds only in-frame clones, not every one. V and J calls and clone size are copied from that table; D and trimming were computed from the DNA. The repertoire holds tens of thousands of clones, with over 70% as singletons. Source material: peripheral blood. This rearrangement joins TRBV6-1 to TRBJ1-2, with D possibly matching TRBD1 (6 bases). The clonotype originates from a man at least 80 years old with active or convalescent COVID-19. Here the CDR3 DNA reads TGTGCCAGCAGTGAATCAGGGGTCGGCTACACCTTC. This sequence encodes CASSESGVGYTF.